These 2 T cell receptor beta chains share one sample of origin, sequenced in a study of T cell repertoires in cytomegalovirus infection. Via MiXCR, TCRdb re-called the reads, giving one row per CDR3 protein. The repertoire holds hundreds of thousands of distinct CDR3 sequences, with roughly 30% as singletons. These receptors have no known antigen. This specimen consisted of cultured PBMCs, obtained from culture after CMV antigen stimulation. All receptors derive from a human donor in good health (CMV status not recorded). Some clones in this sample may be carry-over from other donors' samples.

CDR3 coding DNA: TGTGCTAGTGGTTTCTTCGGTACAGGGGGAGGGGAGACCCAGTACTTC. Translation: CASGFFGTGGGETQYF. The chain employs TRBV12-5 and TRBJ2-5; TRBD1 might be the D (8 bases). Trimming stripped 3 bases from V and 5 bases from J, with 19 bases between. The CDR3 loop spans 16 amino acids. Germline CDR1 reads LGHNT; CDR2 reads FRNRAP.

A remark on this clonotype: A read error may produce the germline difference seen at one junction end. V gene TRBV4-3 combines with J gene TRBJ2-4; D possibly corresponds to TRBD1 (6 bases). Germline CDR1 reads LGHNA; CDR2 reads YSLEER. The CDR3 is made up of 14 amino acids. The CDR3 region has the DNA TGCGCCAGCAGCCAAAACAGGGCCTTAAACATTCAGCACTTC. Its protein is CASSQNRALNIQHF.